The 14 T cell receptor beta chains given below trace back to one sample, sequenced in a study of cytomegalovirus exposure and HLA in healthy donors. The PCR had 60 Vbeta and 13 Jbeta primers. TCRdb keeps only in-frame clones here, not all; method: immunoSEQ multiplex PCR. Of some 130,000 clones in the sample, around 86% are singletons; the top ten hold approximately 8.1%. Sequencing was done on a sample of PBMCs. All receptors come from a woman aged 50 to 60 in good health and CMV-seropositive.

Only a few counts were recorded for this clone. The CDR3 loop is CASSQNRNYEQYF. The CDR3 nucleotides read TGTGCCAGCAGCCAAAACAGAAACTACGAGCAGTACTTC. V usage is TRBV18 and J usage is TRBJ2-7; D unclear. Trimming took off 8 bases at V and 3 bases at J, with 14 bases between the two ends. This CDR3 is built from 13 residues. CDR1 KGHSH and CDR2 LQKENI come from the germline V gene.

This rearrangement joins TRBV29-1 to TRBJ1-2; 7 nucleotides align to TRBD1. V was pared by 5 bases and J by 4 bases, with 19 bases of the junction left unmatched. The CDR3 is 17 residues long. Per the germline V gene, CDR1 is SQVTM and CDR2 is ANQGSEA. Written as DNA, the CDR3 is TGCAGCGTTTTAGGGGCTGGGGACAGTCCCCAGGTCTATGGCTACACCTTC. This sequence encodes CSVLGAGDSPQVYGYTF.

J is TRBJ2-3 and V is TRBV2; TRBD1 matches 8 bases. Germline trimming cut 8 bases from V and 2 bases from J; bases unmatched to any gene: 9. The germline V gene encodes CDR1 SNHLY and CDR2 FYNNEI. The CDR3 spans 15 residues. In nucleotides, the CDR3 is TGTGCCAGCGATGGACAGGGCTCGCACACAGATACGCAGTATTTT. Protein: CASDGQGSHTDTQYF.

This chain links TRBV6-5 with TRBJ2-7, with D tentatively TRBD2 (5 bases). The V gene's germline CDR1 is MNHEY and CDR2 SVGAGI. CDR3 length equals 14 residues. V lost 4 bases, J lost 0 bases, and 10 bases lay in between. CDR3 coding DNA: TGTGCCAGCAGTTCCCCTGGGAGCTCCTACGAGCAGTACTTC. Translation: CASSSPGSSYEQYF.

This clone was counted only a few times. The chain links TRBV5-1 to TRBJ2-2; TRBD2 matches 11 bases. Germline V gives CDR1 SGHRS, CDR2 YFSETQ. Trimming took 0 bases from V and 5 from J; bases not matched to a gene: 3. The CDR3 extends over 16 amino acids. DNA of the CDR3: TGCGCCAGCAGCTTGGGACTAGCGGGGCCAACCGGGGAGCTGTTTTTT. This translates into CASSLGLAGPTGELFF.

V gene TRBV5-1 combines with J gene TRBJ1-1, with 10 bases matching TRBD1. CDR1 is SGHRS and CDR2 is YFSETQ in the germline V gene. V shed 0 bases, J shed 4 bases, and the junction held 0 bases outside the gene matches. There are 14 residues in the CDR3. The CDR3 spells CASSLGQGATEAFF. In DNA form, the CDR3 reads TGCGCCAGCAGCTTGGGACAGGGGGCCACTGAAGCTTTCTTT.

The chain couples TRBV15 to TRBJ2-3; perhaps TRBD2 as D (5 bases). This CDR3 spans 14 amino acids. V shed 0 bases and J shed 6 bases, with 10 bases lying between them. The germline V gene encodes CDR1 LNHNV and CDR2 YYDKDF (reference sequence). Here the CDR3 reads CATSRDGVADTQYF. CDR3 sequence (DNA): TGTGCCACCAGCAGAGACGGGGTTGCGGATACGCAGTATTTT.

This clone appeared once. This chain uses TRBV6-1 with TRBJ2-3; 13 bases fit TRBD2. Germline-derived CDR1 and CDR2 are MNHNS and SASEGT. The CDR3 covers 17 residues. Trimming at V came to 1 base and at J to 4 bases, leaving 5 bases not matched to a gene. The CDR3 is CASSEGLTSGGPDTQYF. DNA of the CDR3: TGTGCCAGCAGTGAAGGTCTGACTAGCGGGGGGCCAGATACGCAGTATTTT.

This clone was detected only once. This sequence joins TRBV7-9 and TRBJ2-1, with 9 nucleotides matching TRBD1. The trim removed 3 bases at V and 0 bases at J, leaving 6 bases unmatched. CDR1 is SEHNR and CDR2 is FQNEAQ in the germline V gene (reference sequence). This CDR3 is built from 17 residues. The CDR3 loop reads CASSLWDRDGSYNEQFF. The CDR3 region has the DNA TGTGCCAGCAGCTTGTGGGACAGGGACGGCTCCTACAATGAGCAGTTCTTC.

The chain has TRBV10-3 and TRBJ2-5; a weak D match, TRBD1 (5 bases). Gene TRBJ2-7 matches the end of the DNA better, so the J call may be wrong. This CDR3 has 13 amino acids. Germline-derived CDR1 and CDR2 are ENHRY and SYGVKD. The CDR3 loop reads CAISRQGSYEQYF. CDR3 sequence (DNA): TGTGCCATCTCTCGGCAGGGTAGCTACGAGCAGTACTTC.

This clone was seen once. V usage is TRBV5-1 and J usage is TRBJ2-1; TRBD1 matches 9 bases. J lost 8 bases, V lost 7 bases, and 4 bases had no gene match. The length of the CDR3 is 12 residues. The V gene's germline CDR1 is SGHRS and CDR2 YFSETQ. The DNA for the CDR3 is TGCGCCAGCTCGGGACAGGGCTATGAGCAGTTCTTC. It is translated as CASSGQGYEQFF. Supplemented by reference TRBV5-1 and TRBJ2-1, the full variable domain reads KAGVTQTPRYLIKTRGQQVTLSCSPISGHRSVSWYQQTPGQGLQFLFEYFSETQRNKGNFPGRFSGRQFSNSRSEMNVSTLELGDSALYLCASSGQGYEQFFGPGTRLTVL.

The chain recombines TRBV5-4 with TRBJ2-5; 7 nucleotides agree with TRBD2. Germline V CDR1 and CDR2: SGHNT, YYREEE (reference sequence). The CDR3 is made up of 16 amino acids. The trim removed 1 base at V and 2 bases at J, leaving 8 bases unmatched. The CDR3 spells CASSLMAGRAQETQYF. The CDR3 bases are TGTGCCAGCAGCTTGATGGCAGGGAGGGCACAAGAGACCCAGTACTTC. The entire variable domain, with the rest obtained from reference TRBV5-4 and TRBJ2-5, is as follows: ETGVTQSPTHLIKTRGQQVTLRCSSQSGHNTVSWYQQALGQGPQFIFQYYREEENGRGNFPPRFSGLQFPNYSSELNVNALELDDSALYLCASSLMAGRAQETQYFGPGTRLLVL.

This clone is a singleton in its sample. CDR3 bases: TGCGCCAGCAGCTTGGGGACTAGCGTGGGCAATGAGCAGTTCTTC. Its protein is CASSLGTSVGNEQFF. V gene TRBV5-1 combines with J gene TRBJ2-1, with TRBD2 matching over 9 bases. Germline V gene data show CDR1 as SGHRS and CDR2 as YFSETQ. V shed 0 bases, J shed 6 bases, and the junction held 4 bases outside the gene matches. This CDR3 has 15 residues.

This sequence joins TRBV5-1 and TRBJ1-3; 11 bases are a match to TRBD1. The trim removed 4 bases at V and 6 bases at J, leaving 9 bases unmatched. Germline CDR1 SGHRS, CDR2 YFSETQ. The CDR3 spans 16 residues. This CDR3 is CASSPRTGGAENTIYF. In DNA, the CDR3 is TGCGCCAGCAGCCCTAGGACAGGGGGCGCGGAAAACACCATATATTTT.